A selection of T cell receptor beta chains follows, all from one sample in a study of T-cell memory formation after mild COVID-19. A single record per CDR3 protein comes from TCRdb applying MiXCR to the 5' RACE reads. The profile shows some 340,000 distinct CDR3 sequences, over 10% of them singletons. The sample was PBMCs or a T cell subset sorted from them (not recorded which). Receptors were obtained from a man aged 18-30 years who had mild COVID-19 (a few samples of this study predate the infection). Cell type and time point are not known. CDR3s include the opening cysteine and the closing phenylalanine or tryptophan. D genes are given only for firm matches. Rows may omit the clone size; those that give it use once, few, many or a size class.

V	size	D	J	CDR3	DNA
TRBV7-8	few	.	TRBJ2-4	CASSSNRVKNIQYF	TGTGCCAGCAGCTCGAATAGGGTCAAAAACATTCAGTACTTC
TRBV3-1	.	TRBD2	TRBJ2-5	CASSQDPGLAGDETQYF	TGTGCCAGCAGCCAAGACCCGGGACTAGCGGGGGATGAGACCCAGTACTTC
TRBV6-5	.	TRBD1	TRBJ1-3	CASSPWDSSRTIYF	TGTGCCAGCAGTCCCTGGGACAGCTCCCGAACCATATATTTT
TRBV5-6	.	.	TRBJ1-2	CASIDRSRYYGYTF	TGTGCCAGCATTGACAGGAGTCGGTACTATGGCTACACCTTC
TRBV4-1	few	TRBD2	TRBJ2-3	CASSAGLAGGVVPDTQYF	TGCGCCAGCAGCGCGGGACTAGCGGGGGGAGTTGTTCCAGATACGCAGTATTTT
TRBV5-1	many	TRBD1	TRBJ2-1	CASSPRGRGHYEQFF	TGCGCCAGCAGCCCACGGGGCAGGGGGCACTATGAGCAGTTCTTC
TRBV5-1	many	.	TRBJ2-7	CASSLEGNEQYF	TGCGCCAGCAGCTTGGAAGGGAACGAGCAGTACTTC
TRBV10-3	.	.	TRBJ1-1	CAIRDTGSGITDTEAFF	TGTGCCATCAGAGATACAGGGTCGGGTATAACGGACACTGAAGCTTTCTTT
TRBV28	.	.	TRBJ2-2	CASTTSWQGGTGELFF	TGTGCCAGCACCACAAGCTGGCAGGGAGGCACCGGGGAGCTGTTTTTT
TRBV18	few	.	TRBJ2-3	CASSPDFGRSDTQYF	TGTGCCAGCTCACCTGATTTCGGACGGTCAGATACGCAGTATTTT
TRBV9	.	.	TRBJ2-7	CASSEGTLSGHEQYF	TGTGCCAGCAGCGAGGGGACACTCTCTGGACACGAGCAGTACTTC
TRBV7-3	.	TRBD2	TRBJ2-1	CASSLRASGVTWDNEQFF	TGTGCCAGCAGCTTAAGGGCCAGCGGGGTCACTTGGGACAATGAGCAGTTCTTC
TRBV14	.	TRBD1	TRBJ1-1	CASSRNGQGTEAFF	TGTGCCAGCAGCCGCAACGGACAGGGCACTGAAGCTTTCTTT
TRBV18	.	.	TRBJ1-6	CASSAGWGGNSPLHF	TGTGCCAGCTCAGCAGGGTGGGGTGGAAATTCACCCCTCCACTTT
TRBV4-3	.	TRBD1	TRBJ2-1	CASSQARGQGVGSNEQFF	TGCGCCAGCAGCCAAGCCCGAGGACAGGGGGTAGGTAGCAATGAGCAGTTCTTC
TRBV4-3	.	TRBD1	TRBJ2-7	CASSPSTGDEQYF	TGCGCCAGCAGCCCATCGACAGGGGACGAGCAGTACTTC
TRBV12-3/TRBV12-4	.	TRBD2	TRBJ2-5	CASSSLAGALQETQYF	TGTGCCAGCAGTTCCCTAGCGGGGGCCCTCCAAGAGACCCAGTACTTC
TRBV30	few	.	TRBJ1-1	CAWSVTGYAEAFF	TGTGCCTGGAGTGTTACAGGGTACGCTGAAGCTTTCTTT
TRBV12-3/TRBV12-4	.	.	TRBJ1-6	CASSRTAYNSPLHF	TGTGCCAGCAGTCGGACAGCATATAATTCACCCCTCCACTTT
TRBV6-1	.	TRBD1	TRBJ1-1	CASRTGDSMNTEAFF	TGTGCCAGCAGGACGGGGGACAGCATGAACACTGAAGCTTTCTTT
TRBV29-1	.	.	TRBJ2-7	CSVKGGETYEQYF	TGCAGCGTCAAGGGGGGGGAGACCTACGAGCAGTACTTC
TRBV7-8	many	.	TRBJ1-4	CASSINWGEKLFF	TGTGCCAGCAGTATTAACTGGGGTGAAAAACTGTTTTTT
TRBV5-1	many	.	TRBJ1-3	CASSLRGSGNTIYF	TGCGCCAGCAGCTTACGGGGCTCTGGAAACACCATATATTTT
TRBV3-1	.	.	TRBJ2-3	CASSQESYGSWTQYF	TGTGCCAGCAGCCAAGAGAGTTACGGTAGTTGGACGCAGTATTTT
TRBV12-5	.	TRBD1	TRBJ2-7	CASAHGTAYEQYF	TGTGCTAGTGCCCACGGGACAGCCTACGAGCAGTACTTC
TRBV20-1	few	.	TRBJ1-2	CSATWSGRSYGYTF	TGCAGTGCTACCTGGTCAGGGCGATCCTATGGCTACACCTTC
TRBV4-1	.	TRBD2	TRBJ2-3	CASSQGLAGLDTQYF	TGCGCCAGCAGCCAAGGACTAGCGGGGTTGGATACGCAGTATTTT